The 2 T cell receptor beta chains below come from one sample, sequenced in a study of cytomegalovirus exposure and HLA in healthy donors. The study ran its PCR with 60 Vbeta and 13 Jbeta primers. Libraries were prepared by immunoSEQ multiplex PCR; TCRdb keeps only in-frame clonotypes and omits some of them. The sample lists some 100,000 clones; about 78% were seen once. Sample: PBMCs. These TCRs come from a woman between 40 and 55 years old in good health and CMV-seropositive.

The V call is TRBV28, the J call TRBJ2-7; D is perhaps TRBD1 (5 bases). Trimming left V 1 base short and J 6 bases short, with 7 bases between. The germline CDR1 and CDR2 sequences are MDHEN and SYDVKM. The CDR3 loop spans 12 amino acids. CDR3 protein: CASSLFRAEQYF. As DNA, the CDR3 is TGTGCCAGCAGTTTATTCAGGGCCGAGCAGTACTTC.

The rearrangement uses TRBV9 and TRBJ2-3, with D perhaps matching TRBD1 (6 bases). The CDR3 is made up of 14 amino acids. The V gene lost 4 bases and the J gene lost 5 bases, with 14 bases spanning the gap. Germline V gives CDR1 SGDLS, CDR2 YYNGEE. The CDR3 loop reads CASSLMGAEDTQYF. For the CDR3, the DNA is TGTGCCAGCAGCCTAATGGGGGCCGAAGATACGCAGTATTTT.